This T cell receptor (beta chain) was sequenced in a study of blood T cell repertoires in COVID-19. V lost 4 bases to trimming and J lost 7 bases; unmatched junction nucleotides: 7. Per germline, CDR1 MNHEY and CDR2 SVGEGT. This CDR3 is 14 amino acids long. The repertoire was sequenced with immunoSEQ multiplex PCR; TCRdb's copy has only in-frame clones and lacks some. In the table there are roughly 14,000 clones, 80% of which are singletons. Material for sequencing was peripheral blood. The chain links TRBV6-2 or TRBV6-3 to TRBJ2-1, with TRBD2 matching over 7 bases. The TCR comes from a human donor in a cohort sampled during active COVID-19. CDR3 sequence reads: CASSFQAGENEQFF. As DNA, the CDR3 is TGTGCCAGCAGTTTTCAGGCGGGGGAAAATGAGCAGTTCTTC.